These T cell receptor beta chains were read from a single sample in a study of blood T cells in healthy people across ages. TCRdb reprocessed the 5' RACE reads via MiXCR and lists one record per CDR3 protein. The sample includes 1.5 million to 2 million distinct CDR3 sequences, around 40% of them seen just once. The sequencing sample was made of blood. The source is a human donor in good health. Each CDR3 is given with its conserved first and last residue. The D gene is left open where the match is weak. Where a row states a size, it is once, few, many or the class of an expanded clone; other rows omit it.

v_call	clone_size	j_call	d_call	cdr3_aa	cdr3_nt
TRBV12-3/TRBV12-4	-	TRBJ1-6	-	CASSLEVRYNSPLHF	TGTGCCAGCAGTTTAGAGGTCCGCTATAATTCACCCCTCCACTTT
TRBV5-6	-	TRBJ2-5	TRBD2	CASSWSGGSQETQYF	TGTGCCAGCAGCTGGAGCGGGGGGTCCCAAGAGACCCAGTACTTC
TRBV7-2	few	TRBJ2-5	-	CASSLGGASLAETQYF	TGTGCCAGCAGCTTAGGGGGGGCTAGCTTGGCGGAGACCCAGTACTTC
TRBV20-1	-	TRBJ1-5	-	CSARPSGGDPNQPQHF	TGCAGTGCTAGACCTAGCGGGGGGGACCCCAATCAGCCCCAGCATTTT
TRBV19	-	TRBJ1-6	-	CASSNFDSPLHF	TGTGCCAGTAGTAACTTCGATTCACCCCTCCACTTT
TRBV29-1	many	TRBJ2-5	-	CSVVASSGETQYF	TGCAGCGTTGTTGCTAGTTCTGGAGAGACCCAGTACTTC
TRBV4-1	-	TRBJ2-4	TRBD1	CVSSLTGGNIQYF	TGCGTCAGCAGCCTGACAGGGGGCAACATTCAGTACTTC
TRBV5-1	many	TRBJ2-7	TRBD2	CATRGSVVRNEQYF	TGCGCCACTCGCGGGAGTGTAGTCAGGAACGAGCAGTACTTC
TRBV6-6	-	TRBJ1-2	-	CASRPTEGDYGYTF	TGTGCCAGCAGACCAACAGAGGGCGACTATGGCTACACCTTC
TRBV4-3	few	TRBJ2-1	TRBD1	CASSQSSTQGAHEQFF	TGCGCCAGCAGCCAGAGTTCCACACAGGGGGCGCATGAGCAGTTCTTC
TRBV6-1	-	TRBJ2-3	TRBD1	CAIYETGAPTDTQYF	TGTGCCATTTACGAGACAGGGGCCCCCACAGATACGCAGTATTTT
TRBV7-8	-	TRBJ2-1	TRBD1	CASRARQGKYNEQFF	TGTGCCAGCAGAGCGAGACAGGGTAAATACAATGAGCAGTTCTTC
TRBV7-7	-	TRBJ2-5	TRBD1	CASSPSQQGGWETQYF	TGTGCCAGCAGCCCCTCGCAACAGGGGGGATGGGAGACCCAGTACTTC
TRBV5-1	-	TRBJ1-2	TRBD1	CASSLGRGRGYGYTF	TGCGCCAGCAGCTTGGGTAGGGGGCGCGGATATGGCTACACCTTC
TRBV27	few	TRBJ2-7	-	CANSFQPTGAIYEQYF	TGTGCCAACAGTTTTCAGCCGACTGGGGCTATCTACGAGCAGTACTTC
TRBV5-1	many	TRBJ1-2	-	CASRRDGNYGYTF	TGCGCCAGCAGAAGGGACGGCAACTATGGCTACACCTTC
TRBV25-1	-	TRBJ2-1	-	CASSAGLINEQFF	TGTGCCAGCAGTGCGGGCCTGATCAATGAGCAGTTCTTC
TRBV7-2	few	TRBJ2-3	-	CASSLDMDTQYF	TGTGCCAGCAGCTTAGACATGGATACGCAGTATTTT
TRBV28	few	TRBJ1-1	-	CASSSFGEGTEAFF	TGTGCCAGCAGTTCCTTCGGTGAGGGGACTGAAGCTTTCTTT
TRBV12-3/TRBV12-4	-	TRBJ1-2	-	CASSFSGSGANYGYTF	TGTGCCAGCAGTTTCTCAGGGTCTGGAGCCAACTATGGCTACACCTTC